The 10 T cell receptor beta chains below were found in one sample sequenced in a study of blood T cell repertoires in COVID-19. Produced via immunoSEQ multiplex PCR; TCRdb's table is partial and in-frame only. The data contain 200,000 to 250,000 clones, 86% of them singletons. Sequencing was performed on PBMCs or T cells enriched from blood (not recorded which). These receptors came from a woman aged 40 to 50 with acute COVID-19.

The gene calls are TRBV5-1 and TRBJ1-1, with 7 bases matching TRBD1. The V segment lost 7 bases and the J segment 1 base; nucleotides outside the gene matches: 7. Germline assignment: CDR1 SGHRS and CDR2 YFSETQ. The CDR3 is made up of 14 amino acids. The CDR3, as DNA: TGCGCCAGCCGGGAACAGGGGACGAACACTGAAGCTTTCTTT. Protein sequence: CASREQGTNTEAFF.

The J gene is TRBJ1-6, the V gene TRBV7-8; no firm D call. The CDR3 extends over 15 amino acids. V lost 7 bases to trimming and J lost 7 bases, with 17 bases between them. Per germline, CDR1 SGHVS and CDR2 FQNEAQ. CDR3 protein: CASTPLRTLNSPLHF. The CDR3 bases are TGTGCCAGCACCCCCCTCAGGACTTTAAATTCACCCCTCCACTTT.

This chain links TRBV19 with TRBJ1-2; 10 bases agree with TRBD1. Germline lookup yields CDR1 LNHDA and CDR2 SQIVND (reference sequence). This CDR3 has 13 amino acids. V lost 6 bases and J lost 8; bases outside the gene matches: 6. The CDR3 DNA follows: TGTGCCAGTAGGCTTGGACAGGGGGACGGCTACACCTTC. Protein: CASRLGQGDGYTF.

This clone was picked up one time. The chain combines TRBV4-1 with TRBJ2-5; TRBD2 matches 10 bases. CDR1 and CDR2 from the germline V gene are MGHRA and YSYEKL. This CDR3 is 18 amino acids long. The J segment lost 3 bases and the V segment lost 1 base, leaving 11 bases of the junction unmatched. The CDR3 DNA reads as TGCGCCAGCAGCCAAGTTCTAGCGGGAGATCCCAGGAAAGAGACCCAGTACTTC. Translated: CASSQVLAGDPRKETQYF.

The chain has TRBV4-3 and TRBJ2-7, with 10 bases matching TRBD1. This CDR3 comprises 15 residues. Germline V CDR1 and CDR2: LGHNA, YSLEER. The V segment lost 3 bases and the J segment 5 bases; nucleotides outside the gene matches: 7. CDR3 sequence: CASSQGTGAIDEQYF. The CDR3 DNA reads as TGCGCCAGCAGCCAGGGGACAGGGGCAATAGACGAGCAGTACTTC.

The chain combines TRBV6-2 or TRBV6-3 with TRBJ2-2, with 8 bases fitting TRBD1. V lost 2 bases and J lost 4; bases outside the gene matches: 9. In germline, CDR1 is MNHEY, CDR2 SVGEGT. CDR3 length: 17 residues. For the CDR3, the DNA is TGTGCCAGCAGTTACCCGACAGGGGAAGGGAGCACCGGGGAGCTGTTTTTT. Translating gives CASSYPTGEGSTGELFF.

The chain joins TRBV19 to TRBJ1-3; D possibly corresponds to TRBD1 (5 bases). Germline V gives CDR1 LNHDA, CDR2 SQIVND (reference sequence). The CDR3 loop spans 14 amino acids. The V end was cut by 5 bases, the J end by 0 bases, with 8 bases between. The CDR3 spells CASSQGRSGNTIYF. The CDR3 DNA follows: TGTGCCAGTAGTCAGGGTCGCTCTGGAAACACCATATATTTT.

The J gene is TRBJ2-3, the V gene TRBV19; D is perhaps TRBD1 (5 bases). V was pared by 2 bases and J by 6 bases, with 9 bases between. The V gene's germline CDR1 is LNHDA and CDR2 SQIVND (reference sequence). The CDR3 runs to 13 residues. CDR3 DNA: TGTGCCAGTAGTATATCATCAGGGGATACGCAGTATTTT. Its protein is CASSISSGDTQYF.

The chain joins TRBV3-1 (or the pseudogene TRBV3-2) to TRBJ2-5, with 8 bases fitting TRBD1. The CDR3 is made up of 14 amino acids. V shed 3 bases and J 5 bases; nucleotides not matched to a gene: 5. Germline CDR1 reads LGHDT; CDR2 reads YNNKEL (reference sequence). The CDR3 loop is CASSHSTGVETQYF. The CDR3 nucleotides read TGTGCCAGCAGCCACTCGACAGGGGTTGAGACCCAGTACTTC.

This chain's CDR3 is CASRSGTGGPYEQYF. CDR3 DNA: TGCGCCAGCAGATCTGGGACAGGGGGTCCCTACGAGCAGTACTTC. The chain couples TRBV10-2 to TRBJ2-7, with 11 bases lining up with TRBD1. The CDR3 runs 15 residues. Germline V lookup: CDR1 WSHSY, CDR2 SAAADI. V shed 6 bases, J shed 2 bases, and the junction held 6 bases outside the gene matches.